A selection of T cell receptor beta chains follows, all from one sample in a study of control samples from healthy donors and cancer patients. Some clones are missing from TCRdb's copy, which holds only in-frame ones; the method was immunoSEQ multiplex PCR. This sample yields approximately 70,000 clones, of which roughly nine tenths are seen a single time; around 19% belongs to the top ten. Sequencing was performed on PBMCs. The receptor set was obtained from a man in his 60s with lung cancer. The CDR3 runs from the conserved cysteine through the conserved F or W. Fields, in order: V gene, clone size, J gene, D gene, CDR3 protein, CDR3 DNA. D genes are given only for firm matches. Only part of the rows carry a size: once, few, many, or a class if the clone is expanded.

V gene: TRBV11-2
clone size: NA
J gene: TRBJ2-3
D gene: NA
CDR3 protein: CASSRETTDTQYF
CDR3 DNA: TGTGCCAGCAGCCGAGAGACAACAGATACGCAGTATTTT

V gene: TRBV5-6
clone size: NA
J gene: TRBJ1-1
D gene: NA
CDR3 protein: CASSLAGAATHTEAFF
CDR3 DNA: TGTGCCAGCAGCTTGGCCGGGGCAGCTACCCACACTGAAGCTTTCTTT

V gene: TRBV7-8
clone size: NA
J gene: TRBJ1-2
D gene: NA
CDR3 protein: CASSGEDRSYGYTF
CDR3 DNA: TGTGCCAGCAGCGGTGAGGACAGATCCTATGGCTACACCTTC

V gene: TRBV25-1
clone size: NA
J gene: TRBJ1-3
D gene: NA
CDR3 protein: CASSELGQGNTIYF
CDR3 DNA: TGTGCCAGCAGTGAGTTAGGACAGGGAAACACCATATATTTT

V gene: TRBV15
clone size: NA
J gene: TRBJ1-3
D gene: NA
CDR3 protein: CATSRDLRSSGNTIYF
CDR3 DNA: TGTGCCACCAGCAGAGATTTGAGGAGCTCTGGAAACACCATATATTTT

V gene: TRBV27
clone size: NA
J gene: TRBJ1-5
D gene: TRBD1
CDR3 protein: CASSPQGVNQPQHF
CDR3 DNA: TGTGCCAGCAGCCCACAGGGGGTAAATCAGCCCCAGCATTTT

V gene: TRBV30
clone size: NA
J gene: TRBJ1-4
D gene: TRBD1
CDR3 protein: CAWSKKGTGSEKLFF
CDR3 DNA: TGTGCCTGGAGTAAAAAGGGGACAGGGAGTGAAAAACTGTTTTTT

V gene: TRBV6-5
clone size: NA
J gene: TRBJ1-5
D gene: TRBD1
CDR3 protein: CASGRDRGNQPQHF
CDR3 DNA: TGTGCCAGCGGAAGGGACAGGGGCAATCAGCCCCAGCATTTT

V gene: TRBV18
clone size: once
J gene: TRBJ2-1
D gene: TRBD1
CDR3 protein: CASSPGQASYNEQFF
CDR3 DNA: TGTGCCAGCTCACCAGGACAGGCTTCCTACAATGAGCAGTTCTTC

V gene: TRBV7-9
clone size: NA
J gene: TRBJ1-2
D gene: NA
CDR3 protein: CASSWDLAGYTF
CDR3 DNA: TGTGCCAGCAGCTGGGACCTGGCGGGCTACACCTTC

V gene: TRBV6-5
clone size: once
J gene: TRBJ1-1
D gene: TRBD1
CDR3 protein: CASSLSQGSTEAFF
CDR3 DNA: TGTGCCAGCAGTTTATCACAGGGGTCCACTGAAGCTTTCTTT

V gene: TRBV5-1
clone size: NA
J gene: TRBJ1-4
D gene: NA
CDR3 protein: CASSYRTATNEKLFF
CDR3 DNA: TGCGCCAGCAGCTACAGGACAGCAACTAATGAAAAACTGTTTTTT

V gene: TRBV4-2
clone size: few
J gene: TRBJ1-3
D gene: NA
CDR3 protein: CASSQESRAGNTIYF
CDR3 DNA: TGTGCCAGCAGCCAGGAGTCTAGGGCTGGAAACACCATATATTTT

V gene: TRBV7-3
clone size: NA
J gene: TRBJ1-1
D gene: TRBD1
CDR3 protein: CASSAAGQGAFTEAFF
CDR3 DNA: TGTGCCAGCAGCGCCGCGGGACAGGGGGCTTTCACTGAAGCTTTCTTT

V gene: TRBV18
clone size: NA
J gene: TRBJ1-2
D gene: NA
CDR3 protein: CASSPDGVDGYTF
CDR3 DNA: TGTGCCAGCTCACCAGATGGGGTCGATGGCTACACCTTC

V gene: TRBV7-9
clone size: NA
J gene: TRBJ1-1
D gene: NA
CDR3 protein: CASSPWGPGGGTEAFF
CDR3 DNA: TGTGCCAGCAGCCCCTGGGGGCCGGGGGGCGGCACTGAAGCTTTCTTT

V gene: TRBV7-9
clone size: NA
J gene: TRBJ1-3
D gene: NA
CDR3 protein: CASSLGSGNTIYF
CDR3 DNA: TGTGCCAGCAGCTTAGGCTCTGGAAACACCATATATTTT

V gene: TRBV30
clone size: NA
J gene: TRBJ1-1
D gene: NA
CDR3 protein: CAWSVLRGGRYTEAFF
CDR3 DNA: TGTGCCTGGAGTGTATTGAGGGGGGGAAGGTACACTGAAGCTTTCTTT

V gene: TRBV3-1/TRBV3-2
clone size: NA
J gene: TRBJ2-3
D gene: NA
CDR3 protein: CASTPRGAASDTQYF
CDR3 DNA: TGTGCCAGCACCCCCCGGGGCGCAGCCTCAGATACGCAGTATTTT

V gene: TRBV5-1
clone size: NA
J gene: TRBJ2-7
D gene: TRBD1
CDR3 protein: CASSLDPGGRPYEQYF
CDR3 DNA: TGCGCCAGCAGCTTAGACCCAGGGGGCCGACCCTACGAGCAGTACTTC

V gene: TRBV12-3/TRBV12-4
clone size: NA
J gene: TRBJ1-3
D gene: NA
CDR3 protein: CASPVLEINTIYF
CDR3 DNA: TGTGCCAGCCCCGTTCTCGAAATAAACACCATATATTTT

V gene: TRBV7-3
clone size: once
J gene: TRBJ1-1
D gene: NA
CDR3 protein: CASSLTTDSMNTEAFF
CDR3 DNA: TGTGCCAGCAGCTTAACGACAGACAGCATGAACACTGAAGCTTTCTTT

V gene: TRBV18
clone size: once
J gene: TRBJ1-3
D gene: NA
CDR3 protein: CASSPPRGSGNTIYF
CDR3 DNA: TGTGCCAGCTCACCACCCAGGGGATCGGGAAACACCATATATTTT